Following are 30 T cell receptor beta chains from one sample sequenced in a study of T cell responses to AZD1222 COVID-19 vaccine. Here immunoSEQ multiplex PCR was the method, and the copy in TCRdb shows in-frame clones only, minus some. The data hold tens of thousands of clones, with 90% observed a single time. The specimen comprised peripheral blood, sampled 28 days after the second AZD1222 dose. Receptors were obtained from an adult who received the AZD1222 COVID-19 vaccine.

The chain recombines TRBV6-5 with TRBJ2-1, with 11 positions matching TRBD1. Germline CDR1 reads MNHEY; CDR2 reads SVGAGI. V lost 5 bases to trimming and J lost 8 bases; unmatched junction nucleotides: 8. The CDR3 totals 15 residues. The CDR3 region is CASSHRDRGSDEQFF. CDR3 sequence (DNA): TGTGCCAGCAGTCACCGGGACAGGGGGTCCGATGAGCAGTTCTTC.

The V gene is TRBV18, the J gene TRBJ1-4, with D uncertain. Trimming took 2 bases from V and 8 from J, leaving 15 bases between them. CDR3 size: 15 residues. Germline V gives CDR1 KGHSH, CDR2 LQKENI. The CDR3 sequence: CASSPAPGTGEKLFF. CDR3 coding DNA: TGTGCCAGCTCACCAGCCCCCGGAACGGGGGAAAAACTGTTTTTT.

The chain employs TRBV2 and TRBJ2-7; 8 nucleotides line up with TRBD2. Trimming at V came to 5 bases and at J to 6 bases, leaving 9 bases not matched to a gene. There are 14 residues in the CDR3. Germline assignment: CDR1 SNHLY and CDR2 FYNNEI. The CDR3 region has the DNA TGTGCCAGCAGTCTTAACTCGGGGGGGGCCGAGCAGTACTTC. Amino acid sequence: CASSLNSGGAEQYF.

This chain links TRBV5-1 with TRBJ2-7, with 7 bases lining up with TRBD1. The germline V gene encodes CDR1 SGHRS and CDR2 YFSETQ. The CDR3 has 14 amino acids. V lost 0 bases to trimming and J lost 4 bases; unmatched junction nucleotides: 4. The CDR3 region is CASSLGDSSYEQYF. CDR3 DNA: TGCGCCAGCAGCTTGGGGGACAGCAGTTACGAGCAGTACTTC. Combining the CDR3 with reference TRBV5-1 and TRBJ2-7 gives the whole variable domain KAGVTQTPRYLIKTRGQQVTLSCSPISGHRSVSWYQQTPGQGLQFLFEYFSETQRNKGNFPGRFSGRQFSNSRSEMNVSTLELGDSALYLCASSLGDSSYEQYFGPGTRLTVT.

The rearrangement joins TRBV11-2 to TRBJ2-1; D is perhaps TRBD2 (7 bases). The V end was cut by 4 bases, the J end by 2 bases, with 12 bases between. CDR1 and CDR2 from the germline V gene are SGHAT and FQNNGV. The CDR3 spans 15 residues. This CDR3 reads CASSSDGGPYNEQFF. The CDR3 nucleotides are TGTGCCAGCAGCTCTGACGGGGGGCCCTACAATGAGCAGTTCTTC.

This chain joins TRBV2 and TRBJ2-2; possibly TRBD1 for D (6 bases). The CDR3 consists of 14 residues. Germline V gives CDR1 SNHLY, CDR2 FYNNEI. V lost 3 bases, J lost 4 bases, and 9 bases lay in between. This CDR3 is CASSDRGITGELFF. CDR3 nucleotides: TGTGCCAGCAGTGACAGGGGAATCACCGGGGAGCTGTTTTTT.

The chain recombines TRBV7-2 with TRBJ1-3, with 10 bases that match TRBD1. The CDR3 consists of 15 residues. Germline CDR1 is SGHTA and CDR2 is FQGNSA. Losses at the gene ends were 5 bases for V and 3 bases for J; bases not matched to a gene: 4. CDR3: CASSTGTGVGNTIYF. The CDR3 region has the DNA TGTGCCAGCAGCACCGGGACAGGGGTTGGAAACACCATATATTTT.

This chain links TRBV12-3 or TRBV12-4 with TRBJ1-2; D gene unclear. V was pared by 6 bases and J by 2 bases, with 10 bases between. The CDR3 has 13 amino acids. The CDR3 DNA follows: TGTGCCAGCAGAAATCAGGAGAACTATGGCTACACCTTC. Its protein product is CASRNQENYGYTF.

CDR3 protein: CASSPGPSNEQFF. The CDR3 coding sequence is TGTGCCAGCAGCCCGGGACCCTCCAATGAGCAGTTCTTC. The chain links TRBV11-2 to TRBJ2-1; D may match TRBD1 or TRBD2 (5 bases each). V lost 5 bases and J lost 6, with 11 bases in between. In germline, CDR1 is SGHAT, CDR2 FQNNGV. The length of the CDR3 is 13 residues.

The V gene is TRBV27, the J gene TRBJ2-7, with D tentatively TRBD1 (6 bases). The CDR3 totals 15 residues. V was cut by 5 bases and J by 2 bases, with 16 bases left in between. CDR1 and CDR2 from the germline V gene are MNHEY and SMNVEV (reference sequence). DNA of the CDR3: TGTGCCAGCAGTCGCCTACAGGGTCCTGCCTACGAGCAGTACTTC. Translated, it gives CASSRLQGPAYEQYF.

The genes are TRBV6-5 and TRBJ2-5; D gene ambiguous. V was trimmed by 2 bases and J by 2 bases, leaving 15 bases between them. Germline V gene sequence: CDR1 MNHEY, CDR2 SVGAGI. CDR3 length: 16 amino acids. The CDR3 region has the DNA TGTGCCAGCAGTTACAGTGCGTCAATCCCACAAGAGACCCAGTACTTC. It translates to CASSYSASIPQETQYF.

The V call is TRBV30, the J call TRBJ2-1; tentative D call: TRBD1 (5 bases). From germline, CDR1 is GTSNPN and CDR2 SVGIG (reference sequence). The CDR3 is 12 amino acids. V lost 3 bases and J lost 4, with 7 bases in between. The CDR3 DNA reads as TGTGCCTGGAGGAAGGGGTACAATGAGCAGTTCTTC. Its protein product is CAWRKGYNEQFF.

The J gene is TRBJ1-1, the V gene TRBV3-1 (or the pseudogene TRBV3-2); D is unresolved. From germline, CDR1 is LGHDT and CDR2 YNNKEL (reference sequence). The CDR3 totals 12 residues. V was shortened by 4 bases and J by 1 base, with 4 bases between the two germline ends. CDR3 DNA: TGTGCCAGCAGCCCAGGGAACACTGAAGCTTTCTTT. This encodes CASSPGNTEAFF.

The V and J genes are TRBV6-5 and TRBJ2-7; no definite D call. This CDR3 spans 16 amino acids. Per germline, CDR1 MNHEY and CDR2 SVGAGI. V was cut by 3 bases and J by 2 bases, with 17 bases left in between. CDR3 protein: CASSYDSPPRPYEQYF. For the CDR3, the DNA is TGTGCCAGCAGTTATGATTCCCCCCCGAGACCCTACGAGCAGTACTTC.

The V gene is TRBV28, the J gene TRBJ2-7; possibly TRBD1 or TRBD2 for D (6 bases each). Trimming left V 10 bases short and J 6 bases short, with 16 bases between. From germline, CDR1 is MDHEN and CDR2 SYDVKM. This CDR3 has 12 amino acids. CDR3 in DNA: TGTGCCACCCAGAGTCGGGGGCTCGAGCAGTACTTC. Protein product: CATQSRGLEQYF.

This chain connects TRBV30 to TRBJ2-4; TRBD1 matches at 7 bases. Per the germline V gene, CDR1 is GTSNPN and CDR2 is SVGIG (reference sequence). This CDR3 is 12 amino acids long. Trimming cost V 1 base and J 12 bases; bases outside gene matches: 6. CDR3 coding DNA: TGTGCCTGGAGTGGGGCAGGGGGAGCTCAGTACTTC. As protein: CAWSGAGGAQYF.

J is TRBJ2-7 and V is TRBV5-8; D is possibly TRBD1 (6 bases). The CDR3 sequence is 16 residues long. In germline, CDR1 is SGHTS, CDR2 YDEGEE. V lost 1 base to trimming and J lost 2 bases, with 16 bases between them. CDR3: CASSLPTGYTTYEQYF. The CDR3 nucleotides are TGTGCCAGCAGCTTGCCGACAGGATATACTACCTACGAGCAGTACTTC. Supplemented by reference TRBV5-8 and TRBJ2-7, the full variable domain reads EAGVTQSPTHLIKTRGQQATLRCSPISGHTSVYWYQQALGLGLQFLLWYDEGEERNRGNFPPRFSGRQFPNYSSELNVNALELEDSALYLCASSLPTGYTTYEQYFGPGTRLTVT.

The CDR3 protein is CASRTGGDFEAFF. CDR3 nucleotides: TGTGCCAGCCGGACAGGGGGAGATTTTGAAGCTTTCTTT. V is TRBV28 and J is TRBJ1-1; the match to TRBD1 covers 10 bases. This CDR3 is 13 amino acids long. Germline V gene data show CDR1 as MDHEN and CDR2 as SYDVKM. Losses at the gene ends were 8 bases for V and 7 bases for J; bases not matched to a gene: 7.

The chain combines TRBV25-1 with TRBJ1-5; D is undetermined. The V end lost 4 bases, the J end lost 9 bases, and 13 bases lay between the germline ends. CDR1 MGHDK and CDR2 SYGVNS come from the germline V gene. The CDR3 sequence is 13 residues long. The CDR3 here is CASSGGALGPQHF. Written as DNA, the CDR3 is TGTGCCAGCAGTGGAGGTGCCCTAGGGCCCCAGCATTTT.

This clone was seen once. The V gene is TRBV7-9, the J gene TRBJ2-5, with 12 nucleotides matching TRBD1. In germline, CDR1 is SEHNR, CDR2 FQNEAQ (reference sequence). Losses at the gene ends were 5 bases for V and 4 bases for J; bases not matched to a gene: 2. This CDR3 has 14 amino acids. CDR3 amino acids: CASSRGQGAETQYF. The CDR3 DNA follows: TGTGCCAGCAGCCGGGGACAGGGGGCAGAGACCCAGTACTTC.

This chain links TRBV25-1 with TRBJ2-5; tentative D call: TRBD1 (5 bases). Between the trimmed V and J ends, which lost 6 bases and 6 bases, there was a span of 11 bases. This CDR3 region has 12 residues. Germline CDR1 reads MGHDK; CDR2 reads SYGVNS. The chain's CDR3 is CASSQGAQTQYF. The CDR3 nucleotides read TGTGCCAGCAGCCAAGGGGCGCAGACCCAGTACTTC.

This clone appeared once. The V and J genes are TRBV28 and TRBJ1-1, with a weak D call TRBD1 (5 bases). Looked up from germline, CDR1 is MDHEN and CDR2 is SYDVKM. V was pared by 5 bases and J by 6 bases, with 22 bases between. The CDR3 length is 16 residues. The CDR3 protein is CASSGGRRVRGAEAFF. Written as DNA, the CDR3 is TGTGCCAGCAGTGGCGGAAGGCGGGTGAGGGGCGCTGAAGCTTTCTTT.

The gene calls are TRBV4-3 and TRBJ1-1; no firm D call. Germline loops: CDR1 LGHNA, CDR2 YSLEER. The CDR3 is 13 residues long. The ends were cut back, 0 bases at V and 1 base at J, with 3 bases in the middle. The CDR3 sequence: CASSQDRNTEAFF. The CDR3 DNA reads TGCGCCAGCAGCCAAGACCGGAACACTGAAGCTTTCTTT.

The chain employs TRBV7-9 and TRBJ2-7, with TRBD1 identical over 9 bases. The CDR3 consists of 15 residues. From germline, CDR1 is SEHNR and CDR2 FQNEAQ (reference sequence). Trimming took 5 bases from V and 5 from J; bases not matched to a gene: 10. Here the CDR3 DNA reads TGTGCCAGCAGCCTTGGGACAGGGTCAGGTAACGAGCAGTACTTC. Amino acids: CASSLGTGSGNEQYF.

This sequence joins TRBV7-2 and TRBJ2-5; 9 bases agree with TRBD2. Germline loops: CDR1 SGHTA, CDR2 FQGNSA. The CDR3 runs to 16 residues. V lost 0 bases to trimming and J lost 5 bases; unmatched junction nucleotides: 7. This CDR3 reads CASSLARLAGRETQYF. Here the CDR3 DNA reads TGTGCCAGCAGCTTAGCAAGGCTAGCGGGGCGTGAGACCCAGTACTTC.

The genes are TRBV2 and TRBJ1-1; no definite D call. The V end lost 8 bases, the J end lost 5 bases, and 18 bases lay between the germline ends. This CDR3 is built from 14 residues. CDR1 and CDR2 from the germline V gene are SNHLY and FYNNEI. The DNA of the CDR3 is TGTGCCAGCGAGCCCGATCACCTGGGTACTGAAGCTTTCTTT. Translation: CASEPDHLGTEAFF.

The chain is built from TRBV18 and TRBJ1-5; TRBD1 might be the D (6 bases). The CDR3 covers 14 residues. Germline CDR1 is KGHSH and CDR2 is LQKENI. V lost 6 bases and J 3 bases, leaving 12 bases between the germline ends. CDR3 coding DNA: TGTGCCAGCTCCCTCAACAGGGACAATCAGCCCCAGCATTTT. It codes for CASSLNRDNQPQHF.

The chain has TRBV6-4 and TRBJ2-3, with 13 bases matching TRBD2. The CDR3 totals 16 residues. J lost 2 bases, V lost 4 bases, and 3 bases had no gene match. Per the germline V gene, CDR1 is MRHNA and CDR2 is SNTAGT. Written as DNA, the CDR3 is TGTGCCAGCAGTGGGACTAGCGGGAGCCCCACAGATACGCAGTATTTT. Translating it yields CASSGTSGSPTDTQYF.

V usage is TRBV7-9 and J usage is TRBJ1-1, with D hard to call. The V gene's germline CDR1 is SEHNR and CDR2 FQNEAQ (reference sequence). With 5 bases removed from V and 5 bases from J, the gap between germline ends came to 18 bases. The length of the CDR3 is 15 residues. The CDR3 DNA is TGTGCCAGCAGCGATGCGGCCAACAGAAGGACTGAAGCTTTCTTT. Encoded protein: CASSDAANRRTEAFF.

The sample holds one count of this clone. This chain joins TRBV5-1 and TRBJ2-1; 9 nucleotides agree with TRBD2. This CDR3 is built from 17 residues. The germline CDR1 and CDR2 sequences are SGHRS and YFSETQ. V gave up 0 bases and J gave up 5 bases; unmatched junction bases: 9. CDR3 in amino acids: CASSLGLAALPNNEQFF. CDR3 in DNA: TGCGCCAGCAGCTTGGGACTAGCGGCACTCCCCAACAATGAGCAGTTCTTC.